This T cell receptor (beta chain) was documented in a study of cytomegalovirus exposure and HLA in healthy donors. Whole-study results and caveats: Testing in vitro showed a few CMV-associated chains specific for CMV antigens.

Assay used: immunoSEQ multiplex PCR; TCRdb lists only in-frame clones, some missing. Of 190,000 or so clones listed, roughly 82% are singletons. The V gene's germline CDR1 is SGHDT and CDR2 YYEEEE. This CDR3 spans 16 amino acids. V was pared by 4 bases and J by 8 bases, with 23 bases between. Notes on this clone: Its antigen remains unidentified.

J is TRBJ2-3 and V is TRBV5-6, with TRBD2 as a possible D gene (6 bases). The sample taken for sequencing was PBMCs. The clonotype was recovered from a woman aged 30 to 39 in good health and CMV-seropositive. Here the CDR3 reads CASSTQWTDHGGTQYF. CDR3 coding DNA: TGTGCCAGCAGCACGCAGTGGACGGACCACGGGGGTACGCAGTATTTT. The full variable domain, with the rest looked up from reference TRBV5-6 and TRBJ2-3, is DAGVTQSPTHLIKTRGQQVTLRCSPKSGHDTVSWYQQALGQGPQFIFQYYEEEERQRGNFPDRFSGHQFPNYSSELNVNALLLGDSALYLCASSTQWTDHGGTQYFGPGTRLTVL.